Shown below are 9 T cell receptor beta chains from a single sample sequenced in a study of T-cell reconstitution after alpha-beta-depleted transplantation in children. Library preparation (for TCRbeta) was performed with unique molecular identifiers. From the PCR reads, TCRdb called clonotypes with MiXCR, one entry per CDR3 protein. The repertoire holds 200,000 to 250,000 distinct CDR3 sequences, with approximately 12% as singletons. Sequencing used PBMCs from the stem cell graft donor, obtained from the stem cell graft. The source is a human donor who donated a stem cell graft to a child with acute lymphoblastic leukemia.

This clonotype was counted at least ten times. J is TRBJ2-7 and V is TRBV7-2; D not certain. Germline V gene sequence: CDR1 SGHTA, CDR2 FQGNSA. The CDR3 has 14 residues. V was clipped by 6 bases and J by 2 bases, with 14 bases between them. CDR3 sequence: CASSEARYPYEQYF. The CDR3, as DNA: TGTGCCAGCAGTGAGGCCCGTTACCCCTACGAGCAGTACTTC. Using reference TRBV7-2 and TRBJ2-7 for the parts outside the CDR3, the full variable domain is GAGVSQSPSNKVTEKGKDVELRCDPISGHTALYWYRQSLGQGLEFLIYFQGNSAPDKSGLPSDRFSAERTGGSVSTLTIQRTQQEDSAVYLCASSEARYPYEQYFGPGTRLTVT.

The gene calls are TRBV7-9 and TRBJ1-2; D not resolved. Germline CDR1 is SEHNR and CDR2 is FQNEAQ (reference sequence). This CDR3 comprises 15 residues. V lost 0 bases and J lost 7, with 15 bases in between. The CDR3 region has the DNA TGTGCCAGCAGCTTAGCGGGGTACCGCACTAGTGGCTACACCTTC. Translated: CASSLAGYRTSGYTF.

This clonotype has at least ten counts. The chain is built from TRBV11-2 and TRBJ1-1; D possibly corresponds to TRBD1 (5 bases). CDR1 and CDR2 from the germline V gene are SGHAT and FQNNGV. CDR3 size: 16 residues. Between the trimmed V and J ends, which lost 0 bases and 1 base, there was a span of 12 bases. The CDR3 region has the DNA TGTGCCAGCAGCTTAGATCTATGGACACCGAACACTGAAGCTTTCTTT. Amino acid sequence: CASSLDLWTPNTEAFF. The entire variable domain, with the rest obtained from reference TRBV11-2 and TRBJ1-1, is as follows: EAGVAQSPRYKIIEKRQSVAFWCNPISGHATLYWYQQILGQGPKLLIQFQNNGVVDDSQLPKDRFSAERLKGVDSTLKIQPAKLEDSAVYLCASSLDLWTPNTEAFFGQGTRLTVV.

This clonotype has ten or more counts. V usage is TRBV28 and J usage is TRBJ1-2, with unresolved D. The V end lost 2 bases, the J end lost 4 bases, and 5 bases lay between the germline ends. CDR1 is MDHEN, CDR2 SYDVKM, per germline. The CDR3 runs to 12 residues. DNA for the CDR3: TGTGCCAGCAGTTTAAGGAGCTATGGCTACACCTTC. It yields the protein CASSLRSYGYTF.

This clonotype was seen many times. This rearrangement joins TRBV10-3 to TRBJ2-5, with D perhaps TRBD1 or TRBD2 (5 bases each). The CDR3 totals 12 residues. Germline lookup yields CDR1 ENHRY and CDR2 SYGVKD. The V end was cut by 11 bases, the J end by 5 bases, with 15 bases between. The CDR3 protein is CASRDLGETQYF. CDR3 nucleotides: TGTGCCTCCCGGGACCTGGGGGAGACCCAGTACTTC.

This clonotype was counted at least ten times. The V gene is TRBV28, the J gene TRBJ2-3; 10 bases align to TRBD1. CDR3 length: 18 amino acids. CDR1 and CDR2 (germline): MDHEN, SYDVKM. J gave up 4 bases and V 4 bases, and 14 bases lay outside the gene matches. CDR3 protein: CASSSRDRGQGDPDTQYF. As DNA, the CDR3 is TGTGCCAGCAGTTCAAGAGACAGGGGGCAGGGTGATCCAGATACGCAGTATTTT.

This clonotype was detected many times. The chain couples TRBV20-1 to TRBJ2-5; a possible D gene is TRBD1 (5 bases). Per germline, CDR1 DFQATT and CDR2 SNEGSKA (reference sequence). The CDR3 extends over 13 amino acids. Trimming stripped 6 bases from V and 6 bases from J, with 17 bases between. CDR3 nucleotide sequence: TGCAGTGCCATGGCGGCAGGGTCGAAGACCCAGTACTTC. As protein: CSAMAAGSKTQYF.

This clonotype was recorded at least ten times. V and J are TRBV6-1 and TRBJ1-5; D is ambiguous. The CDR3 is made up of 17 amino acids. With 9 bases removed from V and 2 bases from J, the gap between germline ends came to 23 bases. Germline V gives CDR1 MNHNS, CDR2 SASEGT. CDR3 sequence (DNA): TGTGCCAGTCCTAAAAACAAACAGCGCCTTCGCAATCAGCCCCAGCATTTT. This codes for CASPKNKQRLRNQPQHF.

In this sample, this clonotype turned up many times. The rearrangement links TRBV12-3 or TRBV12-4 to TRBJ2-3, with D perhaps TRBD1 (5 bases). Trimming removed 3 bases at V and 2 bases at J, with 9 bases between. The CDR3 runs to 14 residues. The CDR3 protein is CASSFVRVTDTQYF. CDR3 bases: TGTGCCAGCAGTTTCGTCAGGGTCACAGATACGCAGTATTTT.